The sequence of this T cell receptor beta chain was determined in a study of vaccination and CD4 T cells after COVID-19. About the study: Convalescent donors were composed of six males and four females, of whom two were Hispanic. Vaccination of participants consisted of two doses of either BNT162b2 or mRNA-1273 vaccine. Taking of post-vaccine samples occurred a median 72 days after dose two (range 14 to 241).

V shed 2 bases and J shed 3 bases, with 4 bases lying between them. The germline CDR1 and CDR2 sequences are MRHNA and SNTAGT. The CDR3 has 13 residues. Sequencing of cultured CD4+ T cell DNA used the Oncomine TCR Beta short-read assay. TCRdb called the PCR reads again in MiXCR, with one record for every CDR3 protein. The sample holds around 6,000 distinct CDR3 sequences, over 40% seen once. A word on this clonotype: Antigen specificity is unknown.

The sample's treatment: approximately 10-day PBMC culture with coronavirus spike peptide pools or control peptides (ViraFEST assay). From the unexposed donor, CD4+ T cells were collected ahead of the COVID-19 pandemic (2011-2018). ViraFEST used peptide pools to expand antigen-specific T cells before TCR sequencing. Material for sequencing was CD4+ T cells from blood, cultured in vitro. The chain employs TRBV6-4 and TRBJ2-2; no clear D. The origin of this receptor is a human donor in good health. This chain's CDR3 is CASSDGDTGELFF. CDR3 sequence (DNA): TGTGCCAGCAGTGACGGGGACACCGGGGAGCTGTTTTTT.